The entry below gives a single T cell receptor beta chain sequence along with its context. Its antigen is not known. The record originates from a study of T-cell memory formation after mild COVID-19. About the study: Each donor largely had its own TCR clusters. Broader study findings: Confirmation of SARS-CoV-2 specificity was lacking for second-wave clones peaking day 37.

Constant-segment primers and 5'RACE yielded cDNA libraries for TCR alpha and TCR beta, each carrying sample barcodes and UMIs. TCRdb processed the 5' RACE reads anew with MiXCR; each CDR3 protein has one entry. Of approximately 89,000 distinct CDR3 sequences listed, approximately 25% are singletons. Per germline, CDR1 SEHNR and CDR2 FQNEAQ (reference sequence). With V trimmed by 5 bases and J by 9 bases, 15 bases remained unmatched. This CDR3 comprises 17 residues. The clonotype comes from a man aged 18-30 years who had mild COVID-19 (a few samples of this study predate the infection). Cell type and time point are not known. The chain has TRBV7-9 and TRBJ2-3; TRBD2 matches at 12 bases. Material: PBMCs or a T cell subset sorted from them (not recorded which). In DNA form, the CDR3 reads TGTGCCAGCAGCCCCGAACTAGCGGGGGGCAGCCGGGGCACGCAGTATTTT. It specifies CASSPELAGGSRGTQYF.